This T cell receptor (beta chain) was obtained from a study of patients and donors after allogeneic stem cell transplantation. V shed 3 bases, J shed 3 bases, and the junction held 3 bases outside the gene matches. This CDR3 is 15 amino acids long. Per the germline V gene, CDR1 is MDHEN and CDR2 is SYDVKM. A single record per CDR3 protein comes from TCRdb applying MiXCR to the RT-PCR reads. Here the sample spans more than 150,000 distinct CDR3 sequences, less than 45% being singletons. The sequenced material came from blood, either unsorted or a sorted T cell fraction (not recorded which). This chain uses TRBV28 with TRBJ1-5; TRBD1 aligns across 9 bases. This receptor was obtained from a human donor who was either an allogeneic HSCT recipient or a stem cell or donor lymphocyte infusion donor (not recorded which). It is not recorded whose cells these are; they may come from a transplant donor. The CDR3, as DNA: TGTGCCAGCAGTTTCGGGGACAGGGACAATCAGCCCCAGCATTTT. Residues: CASSFGDRDNQPQHF.